The text below deals with one TCR beta chain. Other nucleotide sequences from this sample produce the same CDR3. This CDR3 comprises 13 residues. Trimming shortened V by 2 bases and J by 3 bases, and 5 bases separated the two germline ends. The germline V gene has CDR1 MNHEY and CDR2 SVGAGI. In the study's own analysis: Using reference gene primer amplification, nucleated cell counts were estimated. The data were produced by immunoSEQ multiplex PCR, yet TCRdb's version contains in-frame clones alone and is incomplete. The V and J calls and clone size were taken over from that table, and D and trimming were inferred from the DNA. The sample records 200,000 or so clones, 70% to 90% being singletons. This sample stems from a study of blood T cell repertoires in COVID-19. For the study at large: Sites in the United States, Italy and Spain provided acute and convalescent COVID-19 samples. T cells, B-cell-depleted T cells, or PBMCs provided the cDNA or gDNA that served as material.

V and J are TRBV6-5 and TRBJ1-5; D is ambiguous. Sequencing was carried out using peripheral blood. This TCR was recovered from a man aged 60 to 75 with acute or convalescent COVID-19. CDR3 bases: TGTGCCAGCAGTTACAGCACCAATCAGCCCCAGCATTTT. Translating gives CASSYSTNQPQHF.